Each of the 7 T cell receptor beta chains below was sequenced from the same sample in a study of OX40 agonist ivuxolimab in advanced cancers. TCRdb keeps only in-frame clones here, not all; method: immunoSEQ multiplex PCR. The data contain tens of thousands of clones, 75% to 90% of them singletons. The source material was CD4+ or CD8+ T cells sorted from blood, sampled in a trial of the OX40 agonist ivuxolimab. The source of these receptors is an adult with an advanced solid tumor such as melanoma, head and neck, liver or kidney cancer.

V usage is TRBV28 and J usage is TRBJ1-3; 10 nucleotides align to TRBD1. Losses at the gene ends were 5 bases for V and 4 bases for J; bases not matched to a gene: 8. This CDR3 spans 16 amino acids. Germline V CDR1 and CDR2: MDHEN, SYDVKM. For the CDR3, the DNA is TGTGCCAGCAGTACACGACAGGGGGCCGGGGGAAACACCATATATTTT. Translating it yields CASSTRQGAGGNTIYF.

The chain carries TRBV19 and TRBJ2-3; D possibly matches TRBD1 or TRBD2 (7 bases each). The V end lost 10 bases, the J end lost 3 bases, and 23 bases lay between the germline ends. The CDR3 contains 16 residues. The germline gives CDR1 LNHDA, CDR2 SQIVND (reference sequence). CDR3 sequence reads: CATTRRAGGGTDTQYF. CDR3 bases: TGTGCCACCACGAGGAGGGCAGGGGGAGGGACAGATACGCAGTATTTT.

As concerns this clone: One end of the junction varies from germline; a read error may be responsible. The genes are TRBV7-9 and TRBJ2-2; TRBD1 aligns across 7 bases. CDR1 and CDR2 from the germline V gene are SEHNR and FQNEAQ (reference sequence). CDR3 size: 14 residues. The CDR3 region has the DNA TGTGCCACCAGCTCGACAGGGACCACCGGGGAGCTGTTTTTT. This gives the protein CATSSTGTTGELFF.

The J gene is TRBJ2-1, the V gene TRBV5-1, with D tentatively TRBD1 or TRBD2 (5 bases each). Germline CDR1 is SGHRS and CDR2 is YFSETQ. Deletions cut 4 bases from V and 0 bases from J, with 11 bases between. The CDR3 spans 15 residues. CDR3 bases: TGCGCCAGCAGCCCGGGGCCTAGCTCCTACAATGAGCAGTTCTTC. It is translated as CASSPGPSSYNEQFF.

This chain uses TRBV30 with TRBJ2-2, with D perhaps TRBD2 (6 bases). V lost 2 bases, J lost 6 bases, and 13 bases lay in between. In germline, CDR1 is GTSNPN, CDR2 SVGIG (reference sequence). This CDR3 has 14 amino acids. CDR3 sequence (DNA): TGTGCCTGGAGTCTCGGGGGATTGTCCGGGGAGCTGTTTTTT. This sequence encodes CAWSLGGLSGELFF.

This sequence joins TRBV9 and TRBJ1-2; 10 nucleotides match TRBD1. In germline, CDR1 is SGDLS, CDR2 YYNGEE. The CDR3 contains 16 residues. J lost 5 bases, V lost 4 bases, and 11 bases had no gene match. The chain's CDR3 is CASSISDRDRGYGYTF. The CDR3 DNA reads as TGTGCCAGCAGCATATCAGACCGGGACAGGGGTTATGGCTACACCTTC.

J is TRBJ2-5 and V is TRBV7-6; D may match TRBD1 or TRBD2 (6 bases each). The CDR3 runs to 15 residues. Germline loops: CDR1 SGHVS, CDR2 FNYEAQ. V dropped 0 bases and J dropped 4 bases, with 12 bases sitting between them. This chain's CDR3 is CASSLAGTGAETQYF. In DNA form, the CDR3 reads TGTGCCAGCAGCTTAGCGGGCACGGGGGCAGAGACCCAGTACTTC.